This entry lists 15 T cell receptor beta chains sequenced from one sample in a study of T-cell memory formation after mild COVID-19 listed by TCRdb under 2021. The library was generated by 5' RACE. Reads for this sample came from an Illumina NovaSeq 6000. TCRdb handled the public reads itself, with Q25 trimming in fastp and clone calling in MiXCR, and kept productive beta chains. Rows are unified per CDR3 protein, each entry keeping the most common DNA and genes. In all, the sample holds a few hundred thousand distinct CDR3 sequences, and around 15% of those were seen once. The biggest ten clones account for 22% of the sample. Sequencing was done on a sample of PBMCs or a T cell subset sorted from them (not recorded which). These receptors all come from a young man who had mild COVID-19 (a few samples of this study predate the infection). The sample titles of this study are shuffled in the database, so cell type and time point are left out; the donor was told from shared clones.

The CDR3 loop is CASSQRGVRDDYGYTF. DNA for the CDR3: TGTGCCAGCAGCCAACGCGGGGTACGGGATGACTATGGCTACACCTTC. The gene calls are TRBV3-1 and TRBJ1-2; D is ambiguous. This CDR3 comprises 16 residues. Trimming left V 2 bases short and J 3 bases short, with 16 bases between. CDR1 is LGHDT, CDR2 YNNKEL, per germline (reference sequence).

This clonotype was detected a few times. The chain combines TRBV6-1 with TRBJ2-5; possibly TRBD2 for D (7 bases). The ends were cut back, 5 bases at V and 4 bases at J, with 17 bases in the middle. The CDR3 totals 15 residues. Per germline, CDR1 MNHNS and CDR2 SASEGT. This CDR3 is CASSPQGRGGETQYF. CDR3 DNA sequence: TGTGCCAGCAGTCCCCAGGGGAGGGGGGGAGAGACCCAGTACTTC.

The J gene is TRBJ2-1, the V gene TRBV6-2 or TRBV6-3; D unresolved. Looked up from germline, CDR1 is MNHEY and CDR2 is SVGEGT. The CDR3 runs to 13 residues. Trimming removed 0 bases at V and 6 bases at J, with 6 bases between. For the CDR3, the DNA is TGTGCCAGCAGTTACTCGCGCTTCAATGAGCAGTTCTTC. Encoded protein: CASSYSRFNEQFF.

The rearrangement joins TRBV9 to TRBJ2-5; D gene uncertain. The germline V gene encodes CDR1 SGDLS and CDR2 YYNGEE. This CDR3 contains 14 residues. Deletions cut 0 bases from V and 4 bases from J, with 10 bases between. CDR3 DNA: TGTGCCAGCAGCGTAGCCCGGACGGGAGAGACCCAGTACTTC. This gives the protein CASSVARTGETQYF.

This clonotype is medium-sized. The V and J genes are TRBV5-1 and TRBJ2-1; TRBD2 matches 8 bases. The CDR3 covers 16 residues. The germline gives CDR1 SGHRS, CDR2 YFSETQ. Trimming removed 1 base from V and 7 bases from J; junction bases left unmatched: 10. In nucleotides, the CDR3 is TGCGCCAGCAGCTTGTATAGCGGGGAAGGGGGAAATGAGCAGTTCTTC. Protein: CASSLYSGEGGNEQFF.

The V and J genes are TRBV4-1 and TRBJ1-1, with a weak D call TRBD1 (5 bases). Looked up from germline, CDR1 is MGHRA and CDR2 is YSYEKL. CDR3 length: 15 amino acids. The germline V and J ends were trimmed by 3 bases and 0 bases, with 11 bases remaining between them. The chain's CDR3 is CASSHLMTVNTEAFF. CDR3 nucleotide sequence: TGCGCCAGCAGCCACCTTATGACAGTGAACACTGAAGCTTTCTTT.

The V and J genes are TRBV7-3 and TRBJ2-2; no clear D. The CDR3 is 14 amino acids. The V end was cut by 0 bases, the J end by 4 bases, with 6 bases between. Germline-derived CDR1 and CDR2 are SGHTA and FQGTGA. CDR3 residues: CASSLTGITGELFF. Here the CDR3 DNA reads TGTGCCAGCAGCTTAACAGGGATCACCGGGGAGCTGTTTTTT. The variable domain in full, with the rest retrieved from reference TRBV7-3 and TRBJ2-2, is GAGVSQTPSNKVTEKGKYVELRCDPISGHTALYWYRQSLGQGPEFLIYFQGTGAADDSGLPNDRFFAVRPEGSVSTLKIQRTERGDSAVYLCASSLTGITGELFFGEGSRLTVL.

The CDR3 bases are TGTGCCAGCGGCGTCGCCGAAAAACTGTTTTTT. Translating it yields CASGVAEKLFF. The chain employs TRBV3-1 and TRBJ1-4; D not resolved. CDR1 is LGHDT and CDR2 is YNNKEL in the germline V gene (reference sequence). V lost 8 bases and J 8 bases, leaving 9 bases between the germline ends. This CDR3 spans 11 amino acids.

This clonotype was detected a few times. The V and J genes are TRBV4-1 and TRBJ2-3; D is possibly TRBD2 (6 bases). The CDR3 is 17 amino acids. V dropped 0 bases and J dropped 2 bases, with 15 bases sitting between them. Germline V gene data show CDR1 as MGHRA and CDR2 as YSYEKL. The CDR3 here is CASSQDLVAGITDTQYF. The CDR3 bases are TGCGCCAGCAGCCAAGATCTTGTTGCGGGGATCACAGATACGCAGTATTTT.

There are a few counts of this clonotype. The V call is TRBV5-1, the J call TRBJ1-1, with a tentative D call TRBD1 (5 bases). The CDR3 loop spans 16 amino acids. CDR1 is SGHRS and CDR2 is YFSETQ in the germline V gene. Trimming removed 0 bases at V and 5 bases at J, with 17 bases between. CDR3 in amino acids: CASSLEIQGRYTEAFF. DNA for the CDR3: TGCGCCAGCAGCTTGGAGATCCAGGGTCGTTATACTGAAGCTTTCTTT.

This clonotype was seen more than once but under ten times. The CDR3 loop reads CASSELGRKGTEAFF. The CDR3 DNA reads as TGTGCCAGCAGCGAACTAGGGAGGAAGGGCACTGAAGCTTTCTTT. V is TRBV5-6 and J is TRBJ1-1; no clear D. Germline CDR1 and CDR2: SGHDT and YYEEEE. Trimming shortened V by 4 bases and J by 4 bases, and 17 bases separated the two germline ends. This CDR3 contains 15 residues.

This clonotype has ten or more counts. The rearrangement joins TRBV9 to TRBJ1-5; D remains ambiguous. There are 16 residues in the CDR3. V was cut by 0 bases and J by 5 bases, with 15 bases left in between. Germline-derived CDR1 and CDR2 are SGDLS and YYNGEE. The CDR3 here is CASSVGGGPLDQPQHF. CDR3 in DNA: TGTGCCAGCAGCGTAGGAGGAGGTCCCCTGGATCAGCCCCAGCATTTT.

This clonotype turned up a few times. The CDR3 sequence: CAISDSTRNIQYF. In DNA, the CDR3 is TGTGCCATCAGTGACTCGACTAGAAACATTCAGTACTTC. The chain uses TRBV10-3 and TRBJ2-4, with D perhaps matching TRBD2 (6 bases). This CDR3 has 13 residues. Trimming removed 3 bases at V and 6 bases at J, with 9 bases between. Germline V gene sequence: CDR1 ENHRY, CDR2 SYGVKD.

This clonotype turned up a few times. The genes are TRBV4-3 and TRBJ2-2, with 7 bases matching TRBD1. V shed 4 bases and J 9 bases; nucleotides not matched to a gene: 5. CDR1 LGHNA and CDR2 YSLEER come from the germline V gene. This CDR3 has 13 amino acids. The CDR3 nucleotides read TGCGCCAGCAGCCGACAGGGCAACCGGGAGCTGTTTTTT. It is translated as CASSRQGNRELFF.

There are a few counts of this clonotype. The V gene is TRBV11-2, the J gene TRBJ1-1; 7 positions agree with TRBD1. V shed 4 bases, J shed 1 base, and the junction held 6 bases outside the gene matches. Germline-derived CDR1 and CDR2 are SGHAT and FQNNGV. The length of the CDR3 is 15 residues. The CDR3 loop reads CASSYSDRANTEAFF. The DNA of the CDR3 is TGTGCCAGCAGCTACAGCGACAGGGCGAACACTGAAGCTTTCTTT.